The next 24 T cell receptor beta chains were all read from a single sample in a study of memory CD4+ T cells and cytomegalovirus serostatus. The sort gate was single viable CD3+CD4+CD8-CD45RO+ cells for memory CD4+ T cells. TCRdb's copy holds only in-frame clones and misses some; the assay was immunoSEQ multiplex PCR. The sample contains some 52,000 clones, roughly 78% of which appear only once. The source material was memory CD4+ T cells from blood. Receptors were obtained from an adult in good health and CMV-seronegative.

The chain couples TRBV4-2 to TRBJ2-3, with D perhaps assigned TRBD1 or TRBD2 (6 bases each). Germline CDR1 reads LGHNA; CDR2 reads YNFKEQ. CDR3 length: 17 residues. Trimming shortened V by 4 bases and J by 5 bases, and 22 bases separated the two germline ends. CDR3: CASSRGLRGLGLDTQYF. The CDR3 DNA follows: TGTGCCAGCAGCCGGGGGCTCCGGGGGCTGGGGCTAGATACGCAGTATTTT.

The chain joins TRBV7-2 to TRBJ1-2; 8 bases align to TRBD1. This CDR3 comprises 15 residues. Germline V gene sequence: CDR1 SGHTA, CDR2 FQGNSA. With 0 bases clipped from V and 7 bases from J, the junction kept 7 bases outside the gene matches. For the CDR3, the DNA is TGTGCCAGCAGCTTAGCCCAGGGGGCAACTGGTGGCTACACCTTC. Its translation: CASSLAQGATGGYTF. Supplemented by reference TRBV7-2 and TRBJ1-2, the full variable domain reads GAGVSQSPSNKVTEKGKDVELRCDPISGHTALYWYRQSLGQGLEFLIYFQGNSAPDKSGLPSDRFSAERTGGSVSTLTIQRTQQEDSAVYLCASSLAQGATGGYTFGSGTRLTVV.

The rearrangement links TRBV7-6 to TRBJ2-5; TRBD2 matches 10 bases. After removal of 7 bases from V and 6 bases from J, the junction contained 11 bases not matched to a gene. The CDR3 runs 15 residues. The germline V gene encodes CDR1 SGHVS and CDR2 FNYEAQ. The DNA of the CDR3 is TGTGCCAGCACCTTCAGCGGGGGGGGCCTTCAGACCCAGTACTTC. It yields the protein CASTFSGGGLQTQYF.

The CDR3, as DNA: TGTGCCAGCTCACCCTGGACAGGGGAGGAGACCCAGTACTTC. This gives the protein CASSPWTGEETQYF. The gene calls are TRBV18 and TRBJ2-5; 9 bases match TRBD1. The CDR3 is 14 residues long. J gave up 5 bases and V 3 bases, and 4 bases lay outside the gene matches. CDR1 is KGHSH and CDR2 is LQKENI in the germline V gene.

The chain combines TRBV6-6 with TRBJ1-1; D not certain. The germline V and J ends were trimmed by 3 bases and 1 base, with 15 bases remaining between them. The CDR3 is 16 residues long. Germline CDR1 is MNHNY and CDR2 is SVGAGI (reference sequence). The CDR3 region is CASSYGKGQKNTEAFF. CDR3 nucleotide sequence: TGTGCCAGCAGTTATGGTAAGGGTCAGAAGAACACTGAAGCTTTCTTT.

The table lists this clone with a count of one. The rearrangement links TRBV7-2 to TRBJ2-5; TRBD2 matches at 15 bases. The CDR3 is 18 residues long. Per the germline V gene, CDR1 is SGHTA and CDR2 is FQGNSA. Trimming at V came to 4 bases and at J to 2 bases, leaving 8 bases not matched to a gene. In DNA, the CDR3 is TGTGCCAGCAGCTCTGGGACTAGCGGGGGGCCTAGGCAAGAGACCCAGTACTTC. This codes for CASSSGTSGGPRQETQYF.

This clone occurred a few times. The V call is TRBV19, the J call TRBJ2-6; D gene ambiguous. Trimming removed 1 base at V and 4 bases at J, with 11 bases between. This CDR3 has 16 amino acids. Germline CDR1 LNHDA, CDR2 SQIVND (reference sequence). CDR3 nucleotide sequence: TGTGCCAGTAGTATAGCTCGGGTACTGGGGGCCAACGTCCTGACTTTC. Amino acids: CASSIARVLGANVLTF.

The CDR3 DNA is TGTGCCAGCTCAACTGGACAGGGCGAGCAGTACTTC. Protein: CASSTGQGEQYF. J is TRBJ2-7 and V is TRBV18, with 8 positions matching TRBD1. This CDR3 is built from 12 residues. The germline gives CDR1 KGHSH, CDR2 LQKENI. V lost 5 bases and J lost 6; bases outside the gene matches: 3.

The chain recombines TRBV5-1 with TRBJ2-7; tentative D call: TRBD2 (6 bases). The CDR3 sequence is 16 residues long. Germline CDR1 SGHRS, CDR2 YFSETQ. V was cut by 2 bases and J by 1 base, with 16 bases left in between. This CDR3 reads CASSLSFSGASYEQYF. The CDR3 nucleotides are TGCGCCAGCAGCTTATCCTTTTCGGGAGCTTCCTACGAGCAGTACTTC.

This chain joins TRBV5-4 and TRBJ1-2; D not certain. V lost 5 bases and J lost 0, with 14 bases in between. The CDR3 contains 15 residues. In germline, CDR1 is SGHNT, CDR2 YYREEE (reference sequence). The CDR3 DNA sequence: TGTGCCAGCAGTCCAAACCCAGAGGCTAACTATGGCTACACCTTC. This sequence encodes CASSPNPEANYGYTF. The full variable domain, with the rest looked up from reference TRBV5-4 and TRBJ1-2, is ETGVTQSPTHLIKTRGQQVTLRCSSQSGHNTVSWYQQALGQGPQFIFQYYREEENGRGNFPPRFSGLQFPNYSSELNVNALELDDSALYLCASSPNPEANYGYTFGSGTRLTVV.

The chain uses TRBV27 and TRBJ1-6; TRBD1 aligns across 10 bases. Trimming removed 6 bases from V and 8 bases from J; junction bases left unmatched: 7. CDR1 and CDR2 (germline): MNHEY, SMNVEV (reference sequence). The CDR3 covers 15 residues. The CDR3 nucleotides are TGTGCCAGCAGCGACAGGGGGCTTAGGGATTCACCCCTCCACTTT. It translates to CASSDRGLRDSPLHF.

The table lists this clone with a few counts. J is TRBJ1-6 and V is TRBV30; unclear D gene. Germline CDR1 GTSNPN, CDR2 SVGIG (reference sequence). The CDR3 consists of 12 residues. The V and J ends lost 0 bases and 11 bases respectively, with 8 bases between them. The CDR3 is CAWSVPGAPLHF. DNA of the CDR3: TGTGCCTGGAGTGTACCCGGAGCACCCCTCCACTTT.

CDR3: CATYRQASTGELFF. CDR3 nucleotides: TGTGCCACCTATAGACAGGCGAGCACCGGGGAGCTGTTTTTT. The gene calls are TRBV6-4 and TRBJ2-2; TRBD1 might be the D (6 bases). The ends were cut back, 10 bases at V and 4 bases at J, with 16 bases in the middle. The CDR3 is made up of 14 amino acids. CDR1 and CDR2 (germline): MRHNA, SNTAGT.

This rearrangement joins TRBV18 to TRBJ1-1; TRBD1 matches 11 bases. The junction had 2 bases not matched to a gene; V was cut back by 2 bases and J by 6 bases. The CDR3 is 14 amino acids. The germline gives CDR1 KGHSH, CDR2 LQKENI. The CDR3 nucleotides read TGTGCCAGCTCACCAACGGGACAGGGGGCTGAAGCTTTCTTT. The encoded protein is CASSPTGQGAEAFF.

The chain combines TRBV5-1 with TRBJ2-3, with 9 bases lining up with TRBD2. This CDR3 region has 18 residues. V lost 0 bases, J lost 2 bases, and 10 bases stayed unmatched. Germline CDR1 SGHRS, CDR2 YFSETQ. CDR3: CASSLASGGTPITDTQYF. CDR3 nucleotide sequence: TGCGCCAGCAGCTTGGCGAGCGGGGGGACACCGATCACAGATACGCAGTATTTT.

This rearrangement joins TRBV9 to TRBJ2-4; TRBD1 matches 9 bases. There are 17 residues in the CDR3. V lost 3 bases, J lost 2 bases, and 9 bases stayed unmatched. CDR1 and CDR2 from the germline V gene are SGDLS and YYNGEE. DNA for the CDR3: TGTGCCAGCAGCGGGGGGATACAGGGGGCGACCAAAAACATTCAGTACTTC. Translation: CASSGGIQGATKNIQYF. Using reference TRBV9 and TRBJ2-4 for the parts outside the CDR3, the full variable domain is DSGVTQTPKHLITATGQRVTLRCSPRSGDLSVYWYQQSLDQGLQFLIQYYNGEERAKGNILERFSAQQFPDLHSELNLSSLELGDSALYFCASSGGIQGATKNIQYFGAGTRLSVL.

This chain connects TRBV7-9 to TRBJ1-2; 10 nucleotides agree with TRBD1. Per the germline V gene, CDR1 is SEHNR and CDR2 is FQNEAQ (reference sequence). V lost 1 base and J lost 0; bases outside the gene matches: 5. This CDR3 is built from 17 residues. The CDR3 spells CASSLVLTGGANYGYTF. In nucleotides, the CDR3 is TGTGCCAGCAGCTTAGTCTTGACAGGGGGCGCTAACTATGGCTACACCTTC.

The genes are TRBV2 and TRBJ1-6; D is uncertain. The length of the CDR3 is 14 residues. V was shortened by 0 bases and J by 7 bases, with 7 bases between the two germline ends. Per germline, CDR1 SNHLY and CDR2 FYNNEI. CDR3 sequence (DNA): TGTGCCAGCAGTGAAGCGCGCCAAAATTCACCCCTCCACTTT. The encoded protein is CASSEARQNSPLHF.

This clone was counted between two and nine times. This sequence joins TRBV7-2 and TRBJ1-2; D remains unclear. V was shortened by 0 bases and J by 5 bases, with 10 bases between the two germline ends. The germline CDR1 and CDR2 sequences are SGHTA and FQGNSA. This CDR3 is built from 14 residues. The CDR3 is CASSLAQGWYGYTF. The CDR3 bases are TGTGCCAGCAGCTTAGCGCAAGGGTGGTATGGCTACACCTTC.

The V call is TRBV25-1, the J call TRBJ1-3, with D perhaps TRBD1 (6 bases). The germline V gene encodes CDR1 MGHDK and CDR2 SYGVNS. This CDR3 has 17 residues. V lost 2 bases, J lost 7 bases, and 21 bases lay in between. CDR3 protein: CASSERKSSGGRNTIYF. DNA for the CDR3: TGTGCCAGCAGTGAACGCAAATCGAGTGGGGGGCGGAACACCATATATTTT.

The chain links TRBV6-6 to TRBJ1-2; D not resolved. In germline, CDR1 is MNHNY, CDR2 SVGAGI (reference sequence). This CDR3 comprises 13 residues. V lost 4 bases and J 2 bases, leaving 8 bases between the germline ends. The CDR3 region is CASSSGFNYGYTF. The CDR3 bases are TGTGCCAGCAGTTCGGGCTTCAACTATGGCTACACCTTC.

This clone was found a few times. One end of the junction fails to match germline, which may point to a read error. CDR3 nucleotides: TGTGCCAGCAGTTTATCGAAAAAGGCGTATGTGGTCTTC. Translation: CASSLSKKAYVVF. The rearrangement links TRBV27 to TRBJ1-2; D ambiguous. Germline CDR1 is MNHEY and CDR2 is SMNVEV (reference sequence). This CDR3 has 13 amino acids.

This clone was counted a few times. The V gene is TRBV4-1, the J gene TRBJ1-3; D is perhaps TRBD1 (5 bases). V lost 2 bases, J lost 1 base, and 12 bases lay in between. Germline V lookup: CDR1 MGHRA, CDR2 YSYEKL. The CDR3 is 16 amino acids. CDR3 nucleotides: TGCGCCAGCAGCCAACTGCAGGGTTTATCTGGAAACACCATATATTTT. It specifies CASSQLQGLSGNTIYF.

The chain carries TRBV11-2 and TRBJ2-3, with D unresolved. The CDR3 has 11 amino acids. From germline, CDR1 is SGHAT and CDR2 FQNNGV. Trimming took 6 bases from V and 5 from J, leaving 6 bases between them. The CDR3, as DNA: TGTGCCAGCAGATATAGAGATACGCAGTATTTT. As protein: CASRYRDTQYF.